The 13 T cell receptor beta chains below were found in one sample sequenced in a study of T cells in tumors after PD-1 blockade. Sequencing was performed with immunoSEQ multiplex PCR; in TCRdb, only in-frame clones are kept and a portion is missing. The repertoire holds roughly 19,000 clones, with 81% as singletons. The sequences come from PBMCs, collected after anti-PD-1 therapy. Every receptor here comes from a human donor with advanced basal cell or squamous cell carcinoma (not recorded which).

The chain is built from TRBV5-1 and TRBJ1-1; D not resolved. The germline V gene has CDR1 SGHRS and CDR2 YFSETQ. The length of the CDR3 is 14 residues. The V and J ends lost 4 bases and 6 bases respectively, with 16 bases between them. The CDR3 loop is CASSTARRFPEAFF. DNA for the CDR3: TGCGCCAGCAGCACGGCTAGACGGTTCCCTGAAGCTTTCTTT.

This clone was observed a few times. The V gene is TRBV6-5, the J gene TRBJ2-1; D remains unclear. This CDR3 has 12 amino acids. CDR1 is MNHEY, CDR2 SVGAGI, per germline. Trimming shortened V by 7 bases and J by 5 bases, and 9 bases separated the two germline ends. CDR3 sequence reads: CASNGLNNEQFF. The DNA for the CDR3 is TGTGCCAGCAACGGGTTGAACAATGAGCAGTTCTTC.

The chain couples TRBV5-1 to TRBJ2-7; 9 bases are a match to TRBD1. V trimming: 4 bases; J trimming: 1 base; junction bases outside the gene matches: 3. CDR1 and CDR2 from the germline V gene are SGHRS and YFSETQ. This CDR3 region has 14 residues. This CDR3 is CASSGTGLSYEQYF. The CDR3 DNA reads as TGCGCCAGCAGCGGGACAGGGTTATCCTACGAGCAGTACTTC.

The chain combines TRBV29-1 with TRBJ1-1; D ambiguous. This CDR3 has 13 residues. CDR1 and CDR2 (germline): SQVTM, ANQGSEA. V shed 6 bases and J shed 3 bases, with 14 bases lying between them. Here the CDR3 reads CSVIQEPYTEAFF. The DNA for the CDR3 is TGCAGCGTCATCCAGGAGCCATACACTGAAGCTTTCTTT.

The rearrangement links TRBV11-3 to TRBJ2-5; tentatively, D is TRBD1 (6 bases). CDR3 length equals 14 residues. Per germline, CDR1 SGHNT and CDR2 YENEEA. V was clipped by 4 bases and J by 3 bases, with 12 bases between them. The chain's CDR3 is CASSYLDSKETQYF. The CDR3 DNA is TGTGCCAGCAGCTATCTGGACAGCAAAGAGACCCAGTACTTC.

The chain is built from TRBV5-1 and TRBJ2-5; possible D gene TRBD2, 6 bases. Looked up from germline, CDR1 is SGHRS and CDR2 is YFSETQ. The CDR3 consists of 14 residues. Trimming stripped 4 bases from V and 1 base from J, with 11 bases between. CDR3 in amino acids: CASSPRGFQETQYF. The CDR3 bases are TGCGCCAGCAGCCCCCGGGGGTTCCAAGAGACCCAGTACTTC.

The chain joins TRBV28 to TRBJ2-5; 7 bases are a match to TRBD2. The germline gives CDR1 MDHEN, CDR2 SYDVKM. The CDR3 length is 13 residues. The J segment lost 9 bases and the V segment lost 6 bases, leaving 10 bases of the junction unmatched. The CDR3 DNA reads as TGTGCCAGCAGGGTGGGAGCGGGGCTATCCCAGTACTTC. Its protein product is CASRVGAGLSQYF.

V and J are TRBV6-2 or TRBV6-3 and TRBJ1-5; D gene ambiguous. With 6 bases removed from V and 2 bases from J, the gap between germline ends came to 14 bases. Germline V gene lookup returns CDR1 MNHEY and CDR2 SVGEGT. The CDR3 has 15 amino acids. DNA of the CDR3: TGTGCCAGCAGCCGTTTTCAGTTCGGCAATCAGCCCCAGCATTTT. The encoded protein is CASSRFQFGNQPQHF.

In nucleotides, the CDR3 is TGTGCCAGCAGCTTAACTTCTGGGGATGAGCAGTTCTTC. This sequence encodes CASSLTSGDEQFF. V usage is TRBV7-9 and J usage is TRBJ2-1, with D hard to call. Between the trimmed V and J ends, which lost 2 bases and 8 bases, there was a span of 10 bases. This CDR3 is built from 13 residues. Germline CDR1 is SEHNR and CDR2 is FQNEAQ (reference sequence).

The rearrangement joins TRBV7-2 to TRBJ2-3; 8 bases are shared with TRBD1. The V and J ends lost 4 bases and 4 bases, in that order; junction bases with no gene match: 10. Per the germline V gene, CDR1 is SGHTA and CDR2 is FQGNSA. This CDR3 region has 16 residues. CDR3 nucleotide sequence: TGTGCCAGCAGCTACCGGACAGGGAGGTCGGCAGATACGCAGTATTTT. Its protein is CASSYRTGRSADTQYF.

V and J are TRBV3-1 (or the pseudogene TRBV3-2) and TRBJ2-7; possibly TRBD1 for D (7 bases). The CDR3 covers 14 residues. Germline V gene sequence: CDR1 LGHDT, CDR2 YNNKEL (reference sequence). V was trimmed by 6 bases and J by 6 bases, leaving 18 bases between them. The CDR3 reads CASSLQGTRGEQYF. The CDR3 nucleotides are TGTGCCAGCAGTCTACAGGGGACTCGTGGCGAGCAGTACTTC.

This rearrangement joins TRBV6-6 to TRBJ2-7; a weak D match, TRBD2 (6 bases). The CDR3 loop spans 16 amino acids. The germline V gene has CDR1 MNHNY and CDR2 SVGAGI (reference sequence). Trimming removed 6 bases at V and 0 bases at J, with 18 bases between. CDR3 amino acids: CASRTRTQVSSYEQYF. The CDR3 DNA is TGTGCCAGCAGGACTAGGACGCAGGTATCCTCCTACGAGCAGTACTTC.

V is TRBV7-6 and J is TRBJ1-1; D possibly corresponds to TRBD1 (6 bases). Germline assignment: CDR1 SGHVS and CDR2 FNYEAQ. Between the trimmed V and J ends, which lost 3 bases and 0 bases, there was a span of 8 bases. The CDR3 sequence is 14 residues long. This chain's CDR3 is CASSFGQMNTEAFF. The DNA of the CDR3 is TGTGCCAGCAGCTTTGGACAGATGAACACTGAAGCTTTCTTT.